Below, one TCR beta chain is given with its context. Its binding antigen is unknown. No base qualities exist here, and no much larger clone lies one base off it. Naive CD4+ T cells were purified with the Miltenyi Naive CD4+ T Cell Isolation kit, with Tregs depleted using CD25 microbeads. Tregs, naive and memory CD4+ T cells from tumor, blood and ipsilateral draining lymph nodes of a few breast cancer patients underwent full-length TCR alpha and beta sequencing. Tumor tissue and lymph nodes from ipsilateral axillary dissection were perfused with PBS, minced and digested with collagenase I and hyaluronidase. Sorted cell populations were confirmed by FACS to exceed 90% purity. Amplification of full-length TCR variable regions was done by 5' RACE PCR using constant-region reverse primers, and this step was followed by semi-nested PCR with Nested Universal Primer A. Using the ReliaPrep RNA Cell Miniprep System, total RNA was extracted, and the SMARTer RACE 5'/3' Kit was then used to reverse transcribe the RNA into 5'RACE-ready cDNA. Full-length TCR alpha and beta libraries were barcoded with multiplex adaptors and sequenced on an Illumina MiSeq. As for the authors' bioinformatics: For each of nine subset-tissue groups, sequencing data from the five patients were pooled, and the groups were then compared using unsupervised clustering of TCR gene usage. The Morisita-Horn index was used to calculate repertoire similarity, with shared sequences weighted according to their contribution to each repertoire. TCRdb ran its own pipeline on the public reads, namely fastp trimming at Q25 and MiXCR clone calling, and kept in-frame beta chains. Every CDR3 protein is listed once, alongside the most common genes and DNA of its rows. These V and J calls rely on TCRdb rather than the paper's analysis. This sample comprises nearly 55,000 distinct CDR3 sequences, about 24% of them detected only once. Of the sample, 2.5% to 4% is held by the ten largest clones.

The sample originates from a study (dated by TCRdb to the mid-2010s). Turning to the overall study: The study tested whether tumor-infiltrating Tregs in breast cancer are recruited from blood Tregs or converted in situ from other CD4+ T cell subsets.

What the research found in general, with its limitations: Tumor memory CD4+ T cell TCR gene usage clustered with blood and lymph node memory CD4+ cells and lymph node naive CD4+ cells. The greatest overlap of tumor-infiltrating Treg TCR alpha and beta sequences was observed with tumor naive CD4+ T cells, followed by blood naive CD4+ T cells. The validation in the larger cohort was limited to a single TCR beta V-J rearrangement instead of whole repertoires.

V has 10 bases trimmed and J has 3 bases trimmed; junction bases matching no gene number 18. CDR1 and CDR2 were assigned from the germline V gene as WSHSY and SAAADI. Measured from the cysteine to the phenylalanine, the CDR3 is 16 residues long. Only CDR3 DNA remains: 48 bases, in frame from the first base. The sample taken for sequencing was tumor-infiltrating naive CD4+ T cells sorted from the breast tumor. The cell subset or site label here, explained by the study, means: naive CD4+ T cells, CD4+CD45RA+CD25-. The sequence links TRBV10-2 to TRBJ2-7, and 7 junction bases match TRBD2. This TCR came from a female donor with breast cancer. CDR3 protein: CATFVERGGQVYEQYF. The nucleotides read TGCGCCACCTTTGTCGAGAGGGGAGGGCAGGTCTACGAGCAGTACTTC.